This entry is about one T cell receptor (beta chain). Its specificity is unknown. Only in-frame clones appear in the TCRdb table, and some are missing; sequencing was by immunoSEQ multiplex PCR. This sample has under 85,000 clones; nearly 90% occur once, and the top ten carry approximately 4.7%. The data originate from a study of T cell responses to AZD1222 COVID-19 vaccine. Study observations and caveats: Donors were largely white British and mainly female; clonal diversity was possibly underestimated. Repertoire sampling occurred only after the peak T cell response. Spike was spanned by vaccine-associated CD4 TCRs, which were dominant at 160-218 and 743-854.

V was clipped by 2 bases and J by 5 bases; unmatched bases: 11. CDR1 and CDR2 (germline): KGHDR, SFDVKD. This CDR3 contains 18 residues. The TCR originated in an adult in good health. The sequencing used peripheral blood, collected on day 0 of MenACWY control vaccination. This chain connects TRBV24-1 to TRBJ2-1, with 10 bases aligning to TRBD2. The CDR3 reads CATSDSSRASGGNNEQFF. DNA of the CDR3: TGTGCCACCAGTGATTCCTCGAGGGCTAGCGGGGGAAACAATGAGCAGTTCTTC.